The T cell receptor beta chain described here comes from a study of human T cells and chemical hapten exposure. Findings and limits, study-wide: With DPC sensitization, TCRs exceeding 1 in 1000 frequency showed no change.

For the library, individual cDNA molecules each received unique molecular identifiers. TCRdb redid the calling of the 5' RACE reads with MiXCR, one entry per CDR3 protein. The sample records about 110,000 distinct CDR3 sequences, around a fifth being singletons. This clonotype was counted only a few times. The antigen remains undetermined. V was shortened by 7 bases and J by 3 bases, with 11 bases between the two germline ends. There are 13 residues in the CDR3. Unfractionated whole blood yielded the extracted total RNA. This receptor was identified in a human donor in good health. This rearrangement joins TRBV12-3 or TRBV12-4 to TRBJ2-3; possibly TRBD2 for D (6 bases). The CDR3 region has the DNA TGTGCCAGCACCGGGGGTATGACAGATACGCAGTATTTT. Its translation is CASTGGMTDTQYF.